This section outlines one T cell receptor beta chain sequence together with its context. This sample is drawn from a study of cytomegalovirus exposure and HLA in healthy donors. The CDR3 length is 16 residues. Germline trimming cut 0 bases from V and 2 bases from J; bases unmatched to any gene: 5. Germline V gene sequence: CDR1 SGHRS, CDR2 YFSETQ. Researchers ran the PCR with 60 Vbeta and 13 Jbeta primers. Measured with immunoSEQ multiplex PCR; TCRdb has only the in-frame clones, and not every one. The repertoire includes under 200,000 clones, roughly four fifths of them detected once, and 1.7% sits in the top ten.

The receptor comes from a woman between 18 and 29 years old in good health and CMV-seronegative. This chain connects TRBV5-1 to TRBJ2-1; 7 bases line up with TRBD1. The material sequenced was PBMCs. CDR3 DNA: TGCGCCAGCAGCTTGGAGGGACAGAGGCCCTACAATGAGCAGTTCTTC. Its translation: CASSLEGQRPYNEQFF.